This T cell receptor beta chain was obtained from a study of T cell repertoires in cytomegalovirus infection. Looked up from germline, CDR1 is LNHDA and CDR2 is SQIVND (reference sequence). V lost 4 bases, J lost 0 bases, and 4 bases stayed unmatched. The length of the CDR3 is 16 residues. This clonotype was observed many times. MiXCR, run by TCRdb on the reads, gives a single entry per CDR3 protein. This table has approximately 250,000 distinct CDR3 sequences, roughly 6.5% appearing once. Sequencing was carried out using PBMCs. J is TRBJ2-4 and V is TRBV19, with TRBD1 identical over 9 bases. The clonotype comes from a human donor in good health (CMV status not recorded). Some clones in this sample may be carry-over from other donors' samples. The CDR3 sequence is CASSTWTGVAKNIQYF. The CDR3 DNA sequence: TGTGCCAGTAGTACTTGGACAGGGGTAGCCAAAAACATTCAGTACTTC.